This TCR beta chain was obtained from a study of identical twins listed by TCRdb under 2016. Study-wide context: TCR alpha and beta repertoires from monozygotic twins, unrelated adults of various ages and cord blood were deep-sequenced to test whether fetal clonotypes persist. To rule out contamination, replicate twin experiments were performed at different times with different library preparation protocols.

CDR1 and CDR2, per the germline V gene (reference sequence), are MNHEY and SMNVEV. Including the terminal cysteine and phenylalanine, the CDR3 comprises 17 residues. Solely the CDR3 DNA is kept, with 51 bases framed from the first base. Every donor was a healthy Caucasian. The method behind the library was 5' RACE. The sequencing machine was an Illumina HiSeq 2000. Template switching added a universal primer binding site, and the final cDNA carried a unique molecular identifier that allowed TCR cDNA molecules to be counted accurately. Specific primers in the conserved constant-segment region were used to synthesize first-strand cDNA for TCR alpha and beta chains. To control for contamination, every cDNA library was double barcoded, receiving both a SMART-Mk sample barcode and Illumina barcodes. TruSeq adapter sequences and Illumina sample barcodes were added in two successive PCR steps. Sequencing of the TCR alpha and beta cDNA libraries was done on the Illumina HiSeq platform using custom primers. In the paper's pipeline: MiGEC processed the raw reads to extract unique molecular identifiers, while MiXCR was used to determine the CDR3 positions. Recombination models were inferred per individual with the repgenHMM and IGoR tools using an EM algorithm. Shared clonotypes were analyzed with the tcR package in R, and sharing was normalized by the product of cloneset sizes. Out-of-frame nonproductive sequences were analyzed to study raw recombination free of thymic and clonal selection effects. In TCRdb, the public reads were trimmed at Q25 with fastp and aligned with MiXCR, with productive beta chains retained. Identical CDR3 proteins give one entry, which carries the most common genes and DNA. V and J calls and clone size were set by TCRdb, not the authors. A total of approximately 1.8 million distinct CDR3 sequences appear in this sample, about 30% of them only once. The ten top clones hold around 0.25% of the sample.

Findings and caveats that apply to the study as a whole: In beta out-of-frame sequences, excess twin sharing was weaker, because having fewer shared sequences lowered the signal-to-noise ratio. Compared with coincidental sharing between unrelated individuals, an excess of low generation-probability sequences was observed among out-of-frame TCR alpha sequences shared between twins. Abundant cord blood beta clonotypes carried fewer insertions; young adult naive repertoires showed a weaker similar trend, while memory repertoires showed none. Zero-insertion analyses could be partly confounded by invariant T cells such as MAIT and iNKT, although diverse VJ usage argued against such confounding for most clonotypes. In monozygotic twins, out-of-frame TCR alpha sharing was systematically underestimated by recombination models, although the models agreed with sharing between unrelated individuals. Because the same donors could not be followed over many years, the conclusions depended on cross-sectional statistical analysis.

Notes on this clonotype: Its binding antigen is unknown. No much larger clone is present one base from it, and per-base qualities are unavailable.

The chain employs TRBV27 and TRBJ2-1; 10 of the junction bases match TRBD2. The J call may be faulty, since TRBJ2-7 better matches the DNA end. The sequencing input was cord blood. The receptor was derived from a newborn girl in good health. The DNA sequence is as follows: TGTGCCAGCAGTCTTGGTAGCGGGAGGCCGTCCTACAATGAGCAGTACTTC. Its protein is CASSLGSGRPSYNEQYF.